In this sample, the clone carrying this T cell receptor beta chain turned up once. Reverse transcription of roughly 0.5 to 1 ug RNA was carried out with random hexamers. From the immunoSEQ multiplex PCR reads, TCRdb called clonotypes with MiXCR, one entry per CDR3 protein. The sample contains about 69,000 distinct CDR3 sequences, around 93% of which appear only once. V was pared by 3 bases and J by 4 bases, with 7 bases of the junction left unmatched. The CDR3 is made up of 16 amino acids. This specimen comes from a study of CD8 T cells in Susac syndrome. The sequence derives from a human donor in good health. Sequenced: CD8+ T cells from PBMCs. The chain combines TRBV12-3 or TRBV12-4 with TRBJ2-7; 12 nucleotides agree with TRBD2. CDR3 DNA sequence: TGTGCCAGCAGTTTCCAAGAGGGACTAGCGGGTTACGAGCAGTACTTC. It is translated as CASSFQEGLAGYEQYF.